The following is a TCR beta chain sequence with its context. Antigen: not known. This sample stems from a study of cytomegalovirus exposure and HLA in healthy donors. With 60 Vbeta and 13 Jbeta primers, the PCR was carried out. Here immunoSEQ multiplex PCR was the method, and the copy in TCRdb shows in-frame clones only, minus some. This table holds 200,000 or so clones, 87% found once. Study observations and caveats: Among CMV-associated TCR beta chains, most appeared HLA-restricted in a later analysis.

The CDR3 contains 12 residues. Germline V CDR1 and CDR2: SGHVS, FNYEAQ. Trimming removed 4 bases from V and 8 bases from J, with 8 bases in between. This clonotype was obtained from a man aged 25 to 40 in good health and CMV-seronegative. The rearrangement joins TRBV7-6 to TRBJ2-2; unclear D gene. Specimen: PBMCs. DNA for the CDR3: TGTGCCAGCAGCTCCCCTCAGGGGGAGCTGTTTTTT. It yields the protein CASSSPQGELFF.